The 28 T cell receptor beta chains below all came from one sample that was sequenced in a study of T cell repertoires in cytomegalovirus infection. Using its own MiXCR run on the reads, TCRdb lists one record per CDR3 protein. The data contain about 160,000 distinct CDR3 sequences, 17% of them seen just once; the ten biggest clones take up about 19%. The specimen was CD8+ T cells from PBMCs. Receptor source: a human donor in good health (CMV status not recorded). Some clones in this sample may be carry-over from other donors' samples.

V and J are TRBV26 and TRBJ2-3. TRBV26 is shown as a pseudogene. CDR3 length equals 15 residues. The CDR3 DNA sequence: TGTGCCAGCAGTTCGGAGCGACCCGGCACAGATACGCAGTATTTT. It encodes CASSSERPGTDTQYF.

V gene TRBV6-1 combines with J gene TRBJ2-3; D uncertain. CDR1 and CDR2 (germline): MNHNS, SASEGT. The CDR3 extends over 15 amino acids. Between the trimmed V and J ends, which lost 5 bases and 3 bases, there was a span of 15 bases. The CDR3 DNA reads TGTGCCAGCAGTAGCCGGGTCGTGTCGACAGATACGCAGTATTTT. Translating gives CASSSRVVSTDTQYF.

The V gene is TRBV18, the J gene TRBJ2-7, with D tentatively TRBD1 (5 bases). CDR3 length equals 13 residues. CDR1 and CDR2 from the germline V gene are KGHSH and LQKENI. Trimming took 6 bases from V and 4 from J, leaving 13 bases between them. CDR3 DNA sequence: TGTGCCAGCTCTGACAGCGCCCAATACGAGCAGTACTTC. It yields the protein CASSDSAQYEQYF.

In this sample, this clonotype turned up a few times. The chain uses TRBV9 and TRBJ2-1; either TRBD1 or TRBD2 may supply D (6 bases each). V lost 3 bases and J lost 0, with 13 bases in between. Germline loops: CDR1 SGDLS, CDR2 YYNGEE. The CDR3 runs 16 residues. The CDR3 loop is CASSAGGGSSYNEQFF. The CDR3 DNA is TGTGCCAGCAGCGCCGGGGGCGGCAGCTCCTACAATGAGCAGTTCTTC.

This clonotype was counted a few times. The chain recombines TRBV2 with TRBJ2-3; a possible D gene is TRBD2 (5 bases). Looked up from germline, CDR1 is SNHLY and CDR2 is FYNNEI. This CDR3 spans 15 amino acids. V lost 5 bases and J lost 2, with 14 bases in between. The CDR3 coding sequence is TGTGCCAGCAGTCCCCGGGGAGTGGACACAGATACGCAGTATTTT. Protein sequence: CASSPRGVDTDTQYF. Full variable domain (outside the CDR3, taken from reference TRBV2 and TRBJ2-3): EPEVTQTPSHQVTQMGQEVILRCVPISNHLYFYWYRQILGQKVEFLVSFYNNEISEKSEIFDDQFSVERPDGSNFTLKIRSTKLEDSAMYFCASSPRGVDTDTQYFGPGTRLTVL.

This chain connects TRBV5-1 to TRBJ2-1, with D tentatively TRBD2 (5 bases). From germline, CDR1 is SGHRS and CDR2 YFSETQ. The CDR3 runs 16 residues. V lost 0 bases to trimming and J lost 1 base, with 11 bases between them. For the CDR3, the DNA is TGCGCCAGCAGCTTGGCCTTGTCGGGATCCTACAATGAGCAGTTCTTC. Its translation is CASSLALSGSYNEQFF. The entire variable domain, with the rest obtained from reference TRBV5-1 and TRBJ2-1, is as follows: KAGVTQTPRYLIKTRGQQVTLSCSPISGHRSVSWYQQTPGQGLQFLFEYFSETQRNKGNFPGRFSGRQFSNSRSEMNVSTLELGDSALYLCASSLALSGSYNEQFFGPGTRLTVL.

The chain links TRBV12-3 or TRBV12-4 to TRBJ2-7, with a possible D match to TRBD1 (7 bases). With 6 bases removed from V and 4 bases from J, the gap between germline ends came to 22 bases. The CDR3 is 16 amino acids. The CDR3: CASRAGTQGGSYEQYF. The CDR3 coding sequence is TGTGCCAGCAGGGCCGGGACCCAGGGGGGTTCTTACGAGCAGTACTTC.

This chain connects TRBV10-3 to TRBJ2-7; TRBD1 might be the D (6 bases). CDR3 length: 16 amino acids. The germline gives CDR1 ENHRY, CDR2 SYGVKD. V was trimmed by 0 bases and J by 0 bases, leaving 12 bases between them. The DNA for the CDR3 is TGTGCCATCAGTGAGTCCGGAACAGGGAGCTCCTACGAGCAGTACTTC. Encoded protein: CAISESGTGSSYEQYF.

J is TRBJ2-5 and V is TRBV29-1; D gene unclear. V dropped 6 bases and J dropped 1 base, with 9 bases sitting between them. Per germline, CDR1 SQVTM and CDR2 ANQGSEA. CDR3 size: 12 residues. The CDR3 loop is CSVAGPQETQYF. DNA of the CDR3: TGCAGCGTGGCCGGGCCCCAAGAGACCCAGTACTTC.

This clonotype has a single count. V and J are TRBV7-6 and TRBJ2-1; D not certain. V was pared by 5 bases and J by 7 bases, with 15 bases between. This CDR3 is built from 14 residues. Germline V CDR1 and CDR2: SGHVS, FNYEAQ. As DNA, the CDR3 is TGTGCCAGCAGCACCCGGCAGCTGGGGAATGAGCAGTTCTTC. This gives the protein CASSTRQLGNEQFF.

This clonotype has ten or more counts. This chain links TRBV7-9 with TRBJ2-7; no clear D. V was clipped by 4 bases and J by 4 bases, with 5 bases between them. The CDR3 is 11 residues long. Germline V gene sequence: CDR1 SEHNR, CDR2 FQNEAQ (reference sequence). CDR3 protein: CASSSRYEQYF. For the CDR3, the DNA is TGTGCCAGCAGCTCTAGATACGAGCAGTACTTC.

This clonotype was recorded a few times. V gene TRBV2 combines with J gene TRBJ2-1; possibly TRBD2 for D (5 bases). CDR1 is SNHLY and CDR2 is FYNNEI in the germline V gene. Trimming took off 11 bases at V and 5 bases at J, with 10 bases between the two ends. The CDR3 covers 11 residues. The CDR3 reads CAGSSNNEQFF. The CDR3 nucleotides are TGTGCCGGCTCTAGCAACAATGAGCAGTTCTTC.

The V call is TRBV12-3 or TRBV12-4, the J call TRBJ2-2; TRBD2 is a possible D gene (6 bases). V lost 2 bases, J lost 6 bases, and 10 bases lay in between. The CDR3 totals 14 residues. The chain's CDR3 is CASSLSGVAGELFF. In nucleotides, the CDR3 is TGTGCCAGCAGTTTATCGGGAGTGGCCGGGGAGCTGTTTTTT.

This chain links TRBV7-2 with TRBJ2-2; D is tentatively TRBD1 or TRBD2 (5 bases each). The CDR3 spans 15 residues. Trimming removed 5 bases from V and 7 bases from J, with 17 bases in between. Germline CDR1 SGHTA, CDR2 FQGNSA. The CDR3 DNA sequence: TGTGCCAGCAGCCCCCAAAGTGGGGACCACGGGGAGCTGTTTTTT. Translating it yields CASSPQSGDHGELFF. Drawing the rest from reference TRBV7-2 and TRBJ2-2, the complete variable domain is GAGVSQSPSNKVTEKGKDVELRCDPISGHTALYWYRQSLGQGLEFLIYFQGNSAPDKSGLPSDRFSAERTGGSVSTLTIQRTQQEDSAVYLCASSPQSGDHGELFFGEGSRLTVL.

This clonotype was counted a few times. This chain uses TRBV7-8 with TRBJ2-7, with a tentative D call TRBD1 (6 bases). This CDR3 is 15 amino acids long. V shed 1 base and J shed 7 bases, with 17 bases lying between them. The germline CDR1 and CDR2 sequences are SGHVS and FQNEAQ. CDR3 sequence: CASSLGGRTIREQYF. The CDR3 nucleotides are TGTGCCAGCAGCTTAGGGGGGCGCACGATCAGAGAGCAGTACTTC.

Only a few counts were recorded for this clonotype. The CDR3 loop reads CASSQGVNYGYTF. The CDR3 nucleotides are TGTGCCAGCAGCCAAGGTGTAAACTATGGCTACACCTTC. The chain is built from TRBV14 and TRBJ1-2; no reliable D call. The CDR3 sequence is 13 residues long. In germline, CDR1 is SGHDN, CDR2 FVKESK. V was cut by 1 base and J by 2 bases, with 5 bases left in between.

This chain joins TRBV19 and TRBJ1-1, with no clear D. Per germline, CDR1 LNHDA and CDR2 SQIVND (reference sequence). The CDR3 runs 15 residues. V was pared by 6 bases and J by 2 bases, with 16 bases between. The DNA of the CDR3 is TGTGCCAGTAGCTGGCGGGCGGCAGTTAACACTGAAGCTTTCTTT. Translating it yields CASSWRAAVNTEAFF.

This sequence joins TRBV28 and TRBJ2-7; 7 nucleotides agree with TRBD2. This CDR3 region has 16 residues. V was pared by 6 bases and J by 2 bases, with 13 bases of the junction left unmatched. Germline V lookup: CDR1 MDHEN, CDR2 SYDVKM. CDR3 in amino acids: CASSLPVTSTTYEQYF. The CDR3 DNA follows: TGTGCCAGCAGCCTCCCAGTGACTAGCACCACCTACGAGCAGTACTTC.

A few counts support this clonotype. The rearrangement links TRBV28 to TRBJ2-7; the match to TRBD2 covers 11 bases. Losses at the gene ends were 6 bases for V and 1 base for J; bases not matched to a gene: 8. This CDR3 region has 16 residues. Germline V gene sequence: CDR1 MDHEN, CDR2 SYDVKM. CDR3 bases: TGTGCCAGCAGATCTCTGACTAGCGGGGTTTCCTACGAGCAGTACTTC. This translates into CASRSLTSGVSYEQYF.

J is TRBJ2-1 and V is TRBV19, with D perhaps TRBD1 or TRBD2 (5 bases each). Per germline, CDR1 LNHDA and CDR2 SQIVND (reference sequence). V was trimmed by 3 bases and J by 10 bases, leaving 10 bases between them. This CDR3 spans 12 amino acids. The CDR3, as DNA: TGTGCCAGTAGTATTCCGGGGCTCGAGCAGTTCTTC. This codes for CASSIPGLEQFF.

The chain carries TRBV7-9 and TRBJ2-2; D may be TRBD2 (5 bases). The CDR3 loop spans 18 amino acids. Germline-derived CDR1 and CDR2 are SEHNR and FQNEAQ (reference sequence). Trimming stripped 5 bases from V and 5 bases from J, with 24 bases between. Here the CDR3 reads CASSPGVGRPSVTGELFF. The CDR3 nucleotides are TGTGCCAGCAGCCCCGGGGTCGGTCGCCCATCCGTAACCGGGGAGCTGTTTTTT.

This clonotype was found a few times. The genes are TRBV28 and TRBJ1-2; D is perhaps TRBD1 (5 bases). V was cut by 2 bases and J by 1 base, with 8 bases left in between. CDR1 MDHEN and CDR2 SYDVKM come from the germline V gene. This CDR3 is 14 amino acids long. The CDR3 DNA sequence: TGTGCCAGCAGTTTAAGGACACATAACTATGGCTACACCTTC. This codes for CASSLRTHNYGYTF.

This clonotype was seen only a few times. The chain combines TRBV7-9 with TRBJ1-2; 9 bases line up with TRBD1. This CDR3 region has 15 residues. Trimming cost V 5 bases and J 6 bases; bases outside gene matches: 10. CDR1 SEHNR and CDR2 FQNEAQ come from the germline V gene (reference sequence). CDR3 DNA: TGTGCCAGCAGCAACACACAGGGGGCGGTTAATGGCTACACCTTC. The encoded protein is CASSNTQGAVNGYTF.

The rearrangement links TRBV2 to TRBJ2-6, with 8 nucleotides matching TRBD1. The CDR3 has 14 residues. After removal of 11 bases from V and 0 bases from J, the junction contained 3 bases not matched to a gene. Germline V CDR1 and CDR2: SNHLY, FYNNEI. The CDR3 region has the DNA TGTGCCGGACAGGGATTCTCTGGGGCCAACGTCCTGACTTTC. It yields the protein CAGQGFSGANVLTF.

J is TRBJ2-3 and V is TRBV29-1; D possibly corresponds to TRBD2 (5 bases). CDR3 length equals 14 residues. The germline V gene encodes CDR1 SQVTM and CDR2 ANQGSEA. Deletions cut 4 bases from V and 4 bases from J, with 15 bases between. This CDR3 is CSVGGRESPDTQYF. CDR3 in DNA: TGCAGCGTTGGTGGTAGGGAGTCCCCAGATACGCAGTATTTT.

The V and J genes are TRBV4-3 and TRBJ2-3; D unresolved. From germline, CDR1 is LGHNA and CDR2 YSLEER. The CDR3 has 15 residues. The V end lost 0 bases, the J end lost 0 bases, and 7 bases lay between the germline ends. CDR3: CASSQDSGSTDTQYF. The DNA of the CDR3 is TGCGCCAGCAGCCAAGATTCTGGGAGCACAGATACGCAGTATTTT.

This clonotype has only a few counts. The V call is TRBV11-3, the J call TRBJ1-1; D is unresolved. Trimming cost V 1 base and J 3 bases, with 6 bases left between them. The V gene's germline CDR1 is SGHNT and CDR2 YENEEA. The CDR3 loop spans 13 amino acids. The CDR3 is CASSLVWDTEAFF. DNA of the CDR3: TGTGCCAGCAGCTTAGTTTGGGACACTGAAGCTTTCTTT.

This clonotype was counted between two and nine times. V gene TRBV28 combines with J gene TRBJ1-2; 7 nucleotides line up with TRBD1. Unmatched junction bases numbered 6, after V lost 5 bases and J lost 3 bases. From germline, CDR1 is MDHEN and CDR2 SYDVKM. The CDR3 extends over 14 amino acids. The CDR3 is CASSVAGTDYGYTF. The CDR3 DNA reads TGTGCCAGCAGTGTCGCCGGGACAGACTATGGCTACACCTTC.